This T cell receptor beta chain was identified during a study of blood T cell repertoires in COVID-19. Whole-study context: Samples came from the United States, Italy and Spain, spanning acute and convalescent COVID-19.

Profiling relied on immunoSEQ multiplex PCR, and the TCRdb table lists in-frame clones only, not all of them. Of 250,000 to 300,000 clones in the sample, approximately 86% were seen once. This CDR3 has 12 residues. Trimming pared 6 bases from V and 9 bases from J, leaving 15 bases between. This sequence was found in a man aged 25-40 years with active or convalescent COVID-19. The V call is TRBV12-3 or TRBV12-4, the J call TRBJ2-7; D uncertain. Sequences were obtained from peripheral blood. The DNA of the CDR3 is TGTGCCAGCAGAGGCGGCGGTCTAGGGCAGTACTTC. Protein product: CASRGGGLGQYF.